The 7 T cell receptor beta chains below all came from one sample that was sequenced in a study of identical twins. TCRdb itself ran the 5' RACE reads through MiXCR, one entry per CDR3 protein. The sample shows around 490,000 distinct CDR3 sequences, 20% to 25% of them seen only once. This sample also belongs to another study, concerning yellow fever vaccine responses in identical twins.

Sequenced sample: CD4+ T cells sorted from blood. These receptors originate from a young woman in good health.

In this sample, this clonotype turned up a few times. The J gene is TRBJ2-1, the V gene TRBV15; D ambiguous. This CDR3 has 14 amino acids. The germline gives CDR1 LNHNV, CDR2 YYDKDF (reference sequence). Between the trimmed V and J ends, which lost 1 base and 10 bases, there was a span of 14 bases. CDR3 protein: CATSRVPKVGEQFF. The DNA for the CDR3 is TGTGCCACCAGCAGAGTCCCCAAGGTAGGGGAGCAGTTCTTC.

This clonotype was seen a single time. In this CDR3 the conserved last residue, phenylalanine or tryptophan, is missing, so a read error is likely. The chain is built from TRBV6-4 and TRBJ1-1; D unresolved. The germline gives CDR1 MRHNA, CDR2 SNTAGT. This CDR3 region has 13 residues. Trimming shortened V by 3 bases and J by 1 base, and 6 bases separated the two germline ends. The CDR3: CASSEQSNTEAFS. In DNA, the CDR3 is TGTGCCAGCAGTGAACAGTCGAACACTGAAGCTTTCTCT.

The rearrangement joins TRBV2 to TRBJ2-7, with TRBD2 identical over 10 bases. Germline V lookup: CDR1 SNHLY, CDR2 FYNNEI. This CDR3 comprises 14 residues. The V and J ends lost 6 bases and 4 bases, in that order; junction bases with no gene match: 6. The DNA of the CDR3 is TGTGCCAGCAGGGCCCTAGCGGGAGAGTACGAGCAGTACTTC. It translates to CASRALAGEYEQYF.

Only a few counts were recorded for this clonotype. The gene calls are TRBV6-1 and TRBJ2-5, with 12 positions matching TRBD1. V was pared by 6 bases and J by 7 bases, with 3 bases of the junction left unmatched. CDR1 and CDR2 (germline): MNHNS, SASEGT. The CDR3 totals 13 residues. For the CDR3, the DNA is TGTGCCAGCAGGCCGGGACAGGGGGCGACCCAGTACTTC. It yields the protein CASRPGQGATQYF.

In its sample, this clonotype was seen a few times. The V gene is TRBV14, the J gene TRBJ1-1, with 8 bases identical to TRBD1. The CDR3 sequence is 16 residues long. CDR1 SGHDN and CDR2 FVKESK come from the germline V gene. Trimming took 4 bases from V and 2 from J; bases not matched to a gene: 9. The CDR3 sequence is CASSRDRGRVNTEAFF. CDR3 nucleotide sequence: TGTGCCAGCAGCCGAGACAGGGGTAGGGTTAACACTGAAGCTTTCTTT.

This clonotype was counted between two and nine times. CDR3 in amino acids: CASSSDRANEQFF. The CDR3, as DNA: TGCGCCAGCAGCTCTGACAGGGCTAATGAGCAGTTCTTC. V gene TRBV5-1 combines with J gene TRBJ2-1, with 7 nucleotides matching TRBD1. The V segment lost 3 bases and the J segment 7 bases; nucleotides outside the gene matches: 4. From germline, CDR1 is SGHRS and CDR2 YFSETQ. The CDR3 has 13 amino acids.

Many counts were recorded for this clonotype. The junction shows a germline mismatch at one end, possibly a read error. The chain recombines TRBV5-1 with TRBJ2-1, with D unclear. CDR1 and CDR2 (germline): SGHRS, YFSETQ. This CDR3 contains 16 residues. CDR3 coding DNA: TGTGCCAGCAGCTTAGGTGGCACCTCCTCCTACAATGAGCAGTTCTTC. Its translation is CASSLGGTSSYNEQFF.